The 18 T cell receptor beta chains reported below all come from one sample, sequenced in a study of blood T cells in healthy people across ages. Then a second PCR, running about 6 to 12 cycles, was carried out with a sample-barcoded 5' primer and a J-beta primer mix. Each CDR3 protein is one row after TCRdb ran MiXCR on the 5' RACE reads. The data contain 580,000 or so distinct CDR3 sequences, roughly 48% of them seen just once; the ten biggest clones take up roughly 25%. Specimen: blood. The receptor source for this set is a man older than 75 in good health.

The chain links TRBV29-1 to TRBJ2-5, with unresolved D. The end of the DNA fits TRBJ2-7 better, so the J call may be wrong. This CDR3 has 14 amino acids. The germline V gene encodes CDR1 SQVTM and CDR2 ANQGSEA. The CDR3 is CSVEHGAGAYEQYF. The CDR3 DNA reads TGCAGCGTTGAACATGGCGCCGGAGCCTACGAGCAGTACTTC.

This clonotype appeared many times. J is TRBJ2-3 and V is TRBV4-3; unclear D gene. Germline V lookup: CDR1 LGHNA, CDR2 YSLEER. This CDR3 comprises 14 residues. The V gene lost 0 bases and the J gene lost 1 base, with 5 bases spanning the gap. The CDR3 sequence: CASSQDRRTDTQYF. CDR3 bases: TGCGCCAGCAGCCAAGACCGCCGCACAGATACGCAGTATTTT.

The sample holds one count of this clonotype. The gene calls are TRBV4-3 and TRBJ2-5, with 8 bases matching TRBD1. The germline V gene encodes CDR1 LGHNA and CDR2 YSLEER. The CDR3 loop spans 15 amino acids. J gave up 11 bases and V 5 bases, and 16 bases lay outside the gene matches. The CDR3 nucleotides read TGCGCCAGCAGCAGAGGACAGGGATTTGGTAATGAGCAGTACTTC. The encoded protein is CASSRGQGFGNEQYF.

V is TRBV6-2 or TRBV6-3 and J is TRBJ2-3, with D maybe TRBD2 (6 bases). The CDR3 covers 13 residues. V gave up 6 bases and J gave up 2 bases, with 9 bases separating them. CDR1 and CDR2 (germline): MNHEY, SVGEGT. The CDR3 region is CASRGLITDTQYF. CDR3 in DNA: TGTGCCAGCAGGGGACTTATCACAGATACGCAGTATTTT.

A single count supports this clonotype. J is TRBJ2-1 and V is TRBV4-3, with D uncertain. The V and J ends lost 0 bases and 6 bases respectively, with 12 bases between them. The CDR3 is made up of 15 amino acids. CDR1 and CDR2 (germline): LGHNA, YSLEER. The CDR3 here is CASSQDNQAGNEQFF. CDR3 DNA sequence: TGCGCCAGCAGCCAAGATAATCAGGCTGGCAATGAGCAGTTCTTC.

CDR3 region: CASSPTSGRGTDTQYF. The CDR3 DNA sequence: TGTGCCAGCAGTCCTACCAGCGGGAGAGGTACAGATACGCAGTATTTT. The rearrangement uses TRBV12-3 or TRBV12-4 and TRBJ2-3; 8 positions match TRBD2. The CDR3 runs 16 residues. V was pared by 5 bases and J by 3 bases, with 10 bases of the junction left unmatched.

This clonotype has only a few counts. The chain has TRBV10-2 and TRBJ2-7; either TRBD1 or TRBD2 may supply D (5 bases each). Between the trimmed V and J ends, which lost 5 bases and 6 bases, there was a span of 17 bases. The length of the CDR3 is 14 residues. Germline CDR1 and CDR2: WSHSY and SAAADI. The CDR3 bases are TGCGCCAGCAGTCCCGGGACGGCCAAGCGCGAGCAGTACTTC. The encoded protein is CASSPGTAKREQYF.

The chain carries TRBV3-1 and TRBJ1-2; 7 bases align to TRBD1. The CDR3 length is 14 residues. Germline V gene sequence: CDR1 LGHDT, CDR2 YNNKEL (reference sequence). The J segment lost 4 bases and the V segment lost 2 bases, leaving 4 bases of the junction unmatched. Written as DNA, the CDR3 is TGTGCCAGCAGCCAACTTGGGACAGCCTATGGCTACACCTTC. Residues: CASSQLGTAYGYTF.

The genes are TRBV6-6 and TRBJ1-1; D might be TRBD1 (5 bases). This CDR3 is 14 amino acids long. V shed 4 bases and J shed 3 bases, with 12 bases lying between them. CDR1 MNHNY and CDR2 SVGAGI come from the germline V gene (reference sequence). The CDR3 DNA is TGTGCCAGCAGTTCTAGGGGAGCATACACTGAAGCTTTCTTT. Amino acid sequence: CASSSRGAYTEAFF.

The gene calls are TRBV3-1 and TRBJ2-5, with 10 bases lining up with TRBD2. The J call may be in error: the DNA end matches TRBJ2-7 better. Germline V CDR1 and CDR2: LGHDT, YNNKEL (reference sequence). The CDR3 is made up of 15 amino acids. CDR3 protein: CASSQRSGRAGEQYF. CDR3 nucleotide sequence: TGTGCCAGCAGCCAAAGGAGCGGGAGGGCGGGCGAGCAGTACTTC.

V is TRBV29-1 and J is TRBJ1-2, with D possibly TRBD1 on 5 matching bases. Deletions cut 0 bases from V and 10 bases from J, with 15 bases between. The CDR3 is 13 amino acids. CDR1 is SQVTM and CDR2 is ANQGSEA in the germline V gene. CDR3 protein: CSVEDLGRGDYTF. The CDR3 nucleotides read TGCAGCGTTGAAGATTTAGGGCGAGGGGACTACACCTTC.

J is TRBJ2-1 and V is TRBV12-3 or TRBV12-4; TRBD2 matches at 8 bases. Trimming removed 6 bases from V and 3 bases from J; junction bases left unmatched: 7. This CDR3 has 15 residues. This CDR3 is CASSLLSGSYNEQFF. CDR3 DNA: TGTGCCAGCAGCCTTCTGAGCGGGAGCTACAATGAGCAGTTCTTC.

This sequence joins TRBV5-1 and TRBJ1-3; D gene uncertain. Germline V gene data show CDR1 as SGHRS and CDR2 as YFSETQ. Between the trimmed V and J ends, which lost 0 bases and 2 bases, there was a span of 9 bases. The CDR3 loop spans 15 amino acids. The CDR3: CASSLGGDPGNTIYF. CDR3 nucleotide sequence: TGCGCCAGCAGCTTGGGAGGTGATCCTGGAAACACCATATATTTT.

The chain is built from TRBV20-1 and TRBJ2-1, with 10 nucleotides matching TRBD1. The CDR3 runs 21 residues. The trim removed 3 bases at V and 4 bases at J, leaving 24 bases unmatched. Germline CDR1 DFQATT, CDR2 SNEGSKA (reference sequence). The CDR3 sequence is CSASSIPGQGPFAPSYNEQFF. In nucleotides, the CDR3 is TGCAGTGCTAGCTCCATACCGGGACAGGGGCCATTCGCCCCAAGTTACAATGAGCAGTTCTTC.

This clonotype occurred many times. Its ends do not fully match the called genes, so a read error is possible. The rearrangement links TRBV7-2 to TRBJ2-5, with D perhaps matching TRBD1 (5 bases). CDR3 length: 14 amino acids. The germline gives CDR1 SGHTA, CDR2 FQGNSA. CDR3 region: CASSLFTGQGTQYF. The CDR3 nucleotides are TGTGCCAGCAGCTTATTCACAGGCCAAGGGACCCAGTACTTC.

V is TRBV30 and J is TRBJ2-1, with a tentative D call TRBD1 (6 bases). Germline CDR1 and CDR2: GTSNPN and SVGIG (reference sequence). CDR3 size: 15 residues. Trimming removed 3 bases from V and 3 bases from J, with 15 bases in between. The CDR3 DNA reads TGTGCCTGGAGGAGGGGGAGTAACCACTACAATGAGCAGTTCTTC. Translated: CAWRRGSNHYNEQFF.

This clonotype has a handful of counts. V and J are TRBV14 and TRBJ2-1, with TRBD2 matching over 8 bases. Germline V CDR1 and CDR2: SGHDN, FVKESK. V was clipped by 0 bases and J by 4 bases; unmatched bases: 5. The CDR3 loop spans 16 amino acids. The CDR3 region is CASSQDQRELYNEQFF. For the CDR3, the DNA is TGTGCCAGCAGCCAAGACCAGCGGGAGTTGTACAATGAGCAGTTCTTC.

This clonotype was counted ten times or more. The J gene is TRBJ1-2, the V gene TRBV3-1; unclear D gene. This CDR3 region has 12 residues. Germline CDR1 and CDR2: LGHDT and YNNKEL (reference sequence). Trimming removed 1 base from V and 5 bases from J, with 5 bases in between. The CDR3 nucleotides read TGTGCCAGCAGCCAAGGGGGATATGGCTACACCTTC. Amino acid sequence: CASSQGGYGYTF.